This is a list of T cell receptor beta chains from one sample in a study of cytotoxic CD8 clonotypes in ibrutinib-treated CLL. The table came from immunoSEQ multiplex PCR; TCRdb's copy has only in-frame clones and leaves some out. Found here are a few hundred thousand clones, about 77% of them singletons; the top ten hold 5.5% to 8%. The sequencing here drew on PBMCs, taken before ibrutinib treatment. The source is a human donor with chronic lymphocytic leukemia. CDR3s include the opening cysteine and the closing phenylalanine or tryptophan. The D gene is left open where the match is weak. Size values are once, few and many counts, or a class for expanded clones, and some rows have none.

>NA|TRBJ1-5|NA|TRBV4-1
TGCGCCAGCAGCCAAGAATTTCCGGACTATAGCAATCAGCCCCAGCATTTT
CASSQEFPDYSNQPQHF
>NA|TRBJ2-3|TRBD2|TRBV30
TGTGCCTGGAACCTAGCGGGTCGCACAGATACGCAGTATTTT
CAWNLAGRTDTQYF
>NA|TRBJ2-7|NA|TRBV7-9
TGTGCCAGCAGCTTAGGCAGGGGAGTATCCTACGAGCAGTACTTC
CASSLGRGVSYEQYF
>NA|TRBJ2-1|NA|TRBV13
TGTGCCAGCAGCCCAAACGCCTTCGACAGAGGGATTTCCTATGAGCAGTTCTTC
CASSPNAFDRGISYEQFF
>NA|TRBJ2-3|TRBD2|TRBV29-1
TGCAGCGTTCTGGGACTAGCGGGAGGCGCAGATACGCAGTATTTT
CSVLGLAGGADTQYF
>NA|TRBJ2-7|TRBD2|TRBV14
TGTGCCAGCAGCCAAGACGGCAGCGGGAGGGCCTACGAGCAGTACTTC
CASSQDGSGRAYEQYF
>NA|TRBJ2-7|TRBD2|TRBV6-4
TGTGCCAGCCCTCTCCTAGCGGTGTTCTACGAGCAGTACTTC
CASPLLAVFYEQYF
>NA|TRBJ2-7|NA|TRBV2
TGTGCCAGCAGAAGTCGCACGGATACCTACGAGCAGTACTTC
CASRSRTDTYEQYF
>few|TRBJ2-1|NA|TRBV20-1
TGCAAGGATTTCGAGGACAATGAGCAGTTCTTC
CKDFEDNEQFF
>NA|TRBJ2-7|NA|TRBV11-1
TGTGCCAGCAGCTTGAGACAGCACTACGAGCAGTACTTC
CASSLRQHYEQYF
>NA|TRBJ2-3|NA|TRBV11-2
TGTGCCAGCAGCTCATCTACCACAGATACGCAGTATTTT
CASSSSTTDTQYF
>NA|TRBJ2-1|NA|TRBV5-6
TGTGCCAGCAGCTTGGAGGCTTACAATGAGCAGTTCTTC
CASSLEAYNEQFF
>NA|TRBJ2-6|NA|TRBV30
TGTGCCTGGAGTGTATCTAGCTCTGGGGCCAACGTCCTGACTTTC
CAWSVSSSGANVLTF
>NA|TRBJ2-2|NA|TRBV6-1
TGTGCCAGCAAGGGCGGTCTGAACACCGGGGAGCTGTTTTTT
CASKGGLNTGELFF
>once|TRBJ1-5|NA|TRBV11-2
TGTGCCAGCACCGACGGGGGACAGCCCCAGCATTTT
CASTDGGQPQHF
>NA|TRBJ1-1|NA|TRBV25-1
TGTGCCAGCAGTGAATCTGGCAGGTTCACTGAAGCTTTCTTT
CASSESGRFTEAFF
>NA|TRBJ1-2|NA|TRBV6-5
TGTGCCAGCAGTTACTCGGGTGGGGGGACTGCCTATGGCTACACCTTC
CASSYSGGGTAYGYTF
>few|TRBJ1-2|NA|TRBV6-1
TGTGCCAGCAGTTTAGACTTTGACTATGGCTACACCTTC
CASSLDFDYGYTF
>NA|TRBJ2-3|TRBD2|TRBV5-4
TGTGCCAGCAGCTTGGTTCTCGGCGGGAGGAGCCCAGATACGCAGTATTTT
CASSLVLGGRSPDTQYF
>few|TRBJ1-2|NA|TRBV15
TGTGCCACCAGCACGACTACAGATTATATCAACTATGGCTACACCTTC
CATSTTTDYINYGYTF
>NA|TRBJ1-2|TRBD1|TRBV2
TGTGCCAGCAGTCGGACAGGGAACTATGGCTACACCTTC
CASSRTGNYGYTF
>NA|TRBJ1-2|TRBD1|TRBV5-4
TGTGCCAGCAGAAAGGGACAGGGTGGCTATGGCTACACCTTC
CASRKGQGGYGYTF
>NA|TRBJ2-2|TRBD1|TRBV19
TGTGCCAGTACCCCGGCGCAGGGGGACACCGGGGAGCTGTTTTTT
CASTPAQGDTGELFF
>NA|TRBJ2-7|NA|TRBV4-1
TGCGCCAGCAGCCATCGGGGCAGCAATGAGGGCGAGCAGTACTTC
CASSHRGSNEGEQYF
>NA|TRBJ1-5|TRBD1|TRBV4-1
TGCGCCAGCAGCCAAAACCGCCTAGGACAGGGTAACCAGCCCCAGCATTTT
CASSQNRLGQGNQPQHF
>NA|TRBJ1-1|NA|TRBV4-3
TGCGCCAGCAGCCTAGACAGCCGGGAGAACACTGAAGCTTTCTTT
CASSLDSRENTEAFF
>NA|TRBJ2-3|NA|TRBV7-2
TGTGCCAGCAGCTTAGAACTAGCAGGCACAGATACGCAGTATTTT
CASSLELAGTDTQYF
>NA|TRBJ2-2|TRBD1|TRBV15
TGTGCCACCAGCAGAGATCGGACAGGCACCGGGGAGCTGTTTTTT
CATSRDRTGTGELFF
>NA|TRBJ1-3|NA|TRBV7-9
TGTGCCAGCAGCTCCGGGACCTCAGGAAACACCATATATTTT
CASSSGTSGNTIYF
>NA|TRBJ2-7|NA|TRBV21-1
TGTGCCAGCAGCCTCGGGACGCCGGCTTACGAGCAGTACTTC
CASSLGTPAYEQYF
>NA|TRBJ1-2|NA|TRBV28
TGTGCCAGCAGTCCGACACTTATACTTTATGGCTACACCTTC
CASSPTLILYGYTF
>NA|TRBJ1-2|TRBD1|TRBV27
TGTGCCAGCAGTTCGTGGGACAGCAGCGCTAACTATGGCTACACCTTC
CASSSWDSSANYGYTF
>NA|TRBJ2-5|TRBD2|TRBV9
TGTGCCAGCAGCGCCACACTAGCGGGAGCGGAGGAGACCCAGTACTTC
CASSATLAGAEETQYF
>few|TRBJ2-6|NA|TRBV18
TGTGCCAGCTCACCACTCCGTCTCTCTGGGGCCAACGTCCTGACTTTC
CASSPLRLSGANVLTF
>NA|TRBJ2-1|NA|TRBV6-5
TGTGCCAGCAGTTACTCGAGCGGAAGCTCCTACAATGAGCAGTTCTTC
CASSYSSGSSYNEQFF
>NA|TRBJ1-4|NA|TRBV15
TGTGCCACCAGCGGAAGACTACAGGGAGGTGAAAAACTGTTTTTT
CATSGRLQGGEKLFF
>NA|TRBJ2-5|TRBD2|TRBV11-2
TGTGCCAGCAGCTTAAGCGGGAGGGTAGAGACCCAGTACTTC
CASSLSGRVETQYF
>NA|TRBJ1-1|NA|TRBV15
TGTGCCACCGGTGATTTGAGGCCTAACACTGAAGCTTTCTTT
CATGDLRPNTEAFF
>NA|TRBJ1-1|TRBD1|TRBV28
TGTGCCAGCAACAAAGCGGGACAGACGAACACTGAAGCTTTCTTT
CASNKAGQTNTEAFF
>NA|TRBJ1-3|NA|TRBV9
TGTGCCAGCAGCGTAGGTCCGGACACCTCTGGAAACACCATATATTTT
CASSVGPDTSGNTIYF
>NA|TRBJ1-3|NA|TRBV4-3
TGCGCCAGCAGCCAAGAGAGATACTCTGGAAACACCATATATTTT
CASSQERYSGNTIYF
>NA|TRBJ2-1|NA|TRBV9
TGTGCCAGCAGCGTAGCTGAGAATGAGCAGTTCTTC
CASSVAENEQFF
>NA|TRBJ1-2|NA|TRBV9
TGTGCCAGCAGCGTAGGGGTTCTCTATGGCTACACCTTC
CASSVGVLYGYTF